This T cell receptor beta chain comes out of a study of human T cells and chemical hapten exposure. Study results and caveats: No shift was seen in TCRs above 1 in 1000 frequency with DPC sensitization. Alopecia affected the donors, so their immune response may differ from healthy people's. Patch test score tracked positively with PT1 expanded TCR counts.

MiXCR, run by TCRdb on the RACE reads, gives a single entry per CDR3 protein. The sample holds under 300,000 distinct CDR3 sequences, approximately 7.5% seen once. Germline lookup yields CDR1 WSHSY and CDR2 SAAADI. After removal of 6 bases from V and 0 bases from J, the junction contained 4 bases not matched to a gene. This CDR3 has 16 amino acids. This clonotype was counted only a few times. Its antigen is as yet unknown. Indicated time point: pre-sensitization, week 0. The treatment is: therapeutic diphenylcyclopropenone sensitization with weekly scalp DPC. The starting material was whole blood, obtained in connection with sensitization to the hapten diphenylcyclopropenone (DPC). The chain is built from TRBV10-2 and TRBJ2-3; 12 positions match TRBD2. The TCR comes from a man younger than 30 with alopecia areata. Some clones in this sample may be carry-over from other donors' samples. The DNA for the CDR3 is TGCGCCAGCAGGACTAGCGGGGGATATAGCACAGATACGCAGTATTTT. This encodes CASRTSGGYSTDTQYF.